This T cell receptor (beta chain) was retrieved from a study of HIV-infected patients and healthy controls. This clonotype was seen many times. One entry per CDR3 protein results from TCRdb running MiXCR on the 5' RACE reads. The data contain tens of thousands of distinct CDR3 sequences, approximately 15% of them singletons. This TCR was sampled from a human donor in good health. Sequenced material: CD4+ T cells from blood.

CDR3 sequence reads: CSAPLDLLTYEQYF. CDR3 nucleotides: TGCAGTGCCCCACTAGACTTACTCACCTACGAGCAGTACTTC. The J gene is TRBJ2-7, the V gene TRBV20-1; maybe TRBD2 (5 bases). Per the germline V gene, CDR1 is DFQATT and CDR2 is SNEGSKA (reference sequence). This CDR3 spans 14 amino acids. Trimming took 6 bases from V and 2 from J, leaving 17 bases between them.